This note documents a single T cell receptor (beta chain) sequence. There is no known antigen for this receptor. Per-nucleotide qualities are absent, and no much larger clonotype sits a single base away. The CDR3 regions of human TCRbeta chains were subjected to immunosequencing. For the original study's pipeline: Repertoire TCRs were checked for matches against a reference library of SARS-CoV-2-specific TCRs that had been generated using the MIRA antigen-specificity platform. Breadth was defined as the fraction of unique TCRs that were SARS-CoV-2-associated. Depth was defined as the fraction of total T cells that were SARS-CoV-2-associated. Using the MIRA data, each spike-specific TCR was mapped to the spike region that the TCR reacts to and placed in a CD4 or CD8 class. Log10-transformed breadth and depth values were compared by one-way ANOVA with Sidak's multiple comparisons tests. In TCRdb, the immuneACCESS table is reduced to in-frame sequences with V and J assigned. These tables do not hold every clone; where another copy was compared, an unresolved V gene accounts for under half, and the others remain unexplained. From that table come the V and J calls and clone size; the DNA was used to work out D and trimming. Recorded for this sample are about 150,000 clones; roughly nine tenths of them occurred a single time. The ten most abundant clones make up roughly 1.6% of the sample.

These data belong to a study of T cell responses to AZD1222 COVID-19 vaccine listed by TCRdb under 2021. At the level of the whole study: Because spike-specific TCR depth and breadth did not differ between the two schedules, AZD1222 recipients who got a second dose at roughly 4 weeks were pooled with those who got a second dose at roughly 12 weeks. TCR sequencing covered approximately 230 trial participants: 207 given two doses of AZD1222 and around 25 given two doses of MenACWY control vaccine. Trial participants were enrolled by age into subgroups of 18-55, 56-69 and 70-plus years, and 148, 28 and 57 TCR-sequenced participants, respectively, were included in these subgroups. Broad study findings and their caveats: Conclusions about previously exposed vaccinees are limited because only five to seven AZD1222 recipients were SARS-CoV-2 seropositive at baseline. Reportedly, almost half of the unique spike-specific TCRs recognized epitopes lying outside the regions that are mutated in the B.1.351 and B.1.1.7 variants. A significant rise in spike-specific TCR breadth and depth was observed after two AZD1222 doses relative to day 0 and relative to MenACWY recipients. Because no day 14 peak-response samples were available, repertoires were characterized only after the peak T cell response. The 56-69-year group was small, and its depth increase did not reach significance, likely because of low power. Participants were mostly white British and included more females than males, and it was suggested by the authors that clonal diversity may have been underestimated. Vaccine-associated CD4 TCRs spanned the whole spike protein, with dominant responses in regions 160-218 and 743-854.

In light of the paper, this sample's time point label describes: baseline before first vaccination. The vaccinee samples were drawn from two UK trials, COV001 and COV002, one of which was a single-blind randomized controlled phase 2/3 trial testing AZD1222 (ChAdOx1 nCoV-19) in healthy adults. For TCRbeta chain sequencing, PBMC samples from trial participants were taken at day 0 and at day 28 after the second dose. V is reduced by 5 bases and J by 2 bases, leaving a spacing of 12 bases between them. The CDR3 goes from the cysteine to the phenylalanine over 14 residues. Of the read, only the CDR3 DNA is kept; its 42 bases are in frame from base 1. From a lookup of the germline V gene (reference sequence), CDR1 and CDR2 are LGHDT and YNNKEL.

The chain uses TRBV3-1 (or the pseudogene TRBV3-2) and TRBJ1-2; the D gene is unclear. The sequenced sample was peripheral blood, obtained on day 0 of AZD1222 vaccination. The sequence derives from an adult in good health. Here the CDR3 is given as CASSVRTENYGYTF. The DNA reads as follows: TGTGCCAGCAGCGTACGGACGGAGAACTATGGCTACACCTTC.